Following are 5 T cell receptor beta chains from one sample sequenced in a study of cytomegalovirus exposure and HLA in healthy donors. Sequencing was performed with immunoSEQ multiplex PCR; in TCRdb, only in-frame clones are kept and a portion is missing. The table has some 310,000 clones, approximately 91% seen once. The specimen sequenced was PBMCs. The receptors come from a man aged 25-45 years in good health and CMV-seronegative.

This chain joins TRBV4-1 and TRBJ2-7, with 7 bases that match TRBD2. The V segment lost 4 bases and the J segment 4 bases; nucleotides outside the gene matches: 19. This CDR3 comprises 18 residues. In germline, CDR1 is MGHRA, CDR2 YSYEKL. CDR3 sequence (DNA): TGCGCCAGCAGCCCACAACTCGAAGGGGAGGGGTCCCTTTACGAGCAGTACTTC. It encodes CASSPQLEGEGSLYEQYF.

Comment on this clone: The sample has other DNA sequences that encode this CDR3 too. This chain uses TRBV5-6 with TRBJ1-5; no firm D call. V gave up 2 bases and J gave up 2 bases, with 2 bases separating them. There are 12 residues in the CDR3. The germline gives CDR1 SGHDT, CDR2 YYEEEE. CDR3 in amino acids: CASSFGNQPQHF. CDR3 nucleotide sequence: TGTGCCAGCAGCTTCGGCAATCAGCCCCAGCATTTT.

The CDR3 region is CASSMTSLDTQYF. The CDR3, as DNA: TGTGCCAGCAGCATGACTAGCTTAGATACGCAGTATTTT. V usage is TRBV7-2 and J usage is TRBJ2-3, with TRBD2 matching 7 bases. The CDR3 runs 13 residues. V lost 5 bases, J lost 5 bases, and 4 bases stayed unmatched. CDR1 is SGHTA and CDR2 is FQGNSA in the germline V gene.

The rearrangement links TRBV6-5 to TRBJ1-6, with D tentatively TRBD1 (6 bases). Germline lookup yields CDR1 MNHEY and CDR2 SVGAGI. V was pared by 3 bases and J by 5 bases, with 8 bases between. This CDR3 has 14 residues. The CDR3 is CASSYTGNNSPLHF. The CDR3 DNA is TGTGCCAGCAGTTATACAGGGAATAATTCACCCCTCCACTTT.

J is TRBJ1-5 and V is TRBV4-1; no clear D. Germline-derived CDR1 and CDR2 are MGHRA and YSYEKL. This CDR3 spans 15 amino acids. Trimming took off 0 bases at V and 4 bases at J, with 10 bases between the two ends. The CDR3 region is CASSQDGQLNQPQHF. CDR3 DNA: TGCGCCAGCAGCCAAGATGGGCAGCTAAATCAGCCCCAGCATTTT.